The clone carrying this TCR beta chain was counted a few times. The antigen remains undetermined. The junction differs from germline at one of its ends, possibly a read error. The data were obtained in a study of molecular identifiers for immune sequencing clone quantification. Overall study results and limits: Clones that had above 20 RNA copies took up over 97% of effector molecules but under 1% in naive cells. Jurkat TCR RNA spiked in from one cell reportedly remained identifiable amid over 850,000 naive cells.

One entry per CDR3 protein, called by TCRdb with MiXCR from the PCR reads. Altogether approximately 550,000 distinct CDR3 sequences are present, about 25% being singletons, with the ten largest covering 0.7% to 0.9%. Germline V gene sequence: CDR1 DFQATT, CDR2 SNEGSKA (reference sequence). The CDR3 sequence is 16 residues long. V and J are TRBV20-1 and TRBJ1-1; D remains unclear. The specimen was naive CD8+ T cells from blood, with Jurkat cell RNA spiked in. The sample's subset: FACS-sorted CD8+CD4-CCR7+CD45RA+ naive T cells. The clonotype was recovered from a human donor in good health. Some libraries in this study had Jurkat cell RNA spiked in. The CDR3 nucleotides are TGCAGTGCTAGAGCCCCTAGTGTAGGGATGAACACTCAAGCTTTCTTT. Translating gives CSARAPSVGMNTQAFF.